Following are 27 T cell receptor beta chains from one sample sequenced in a study of PD-L1 blockade in urothelial cancer. Produced via immunoSEQ multiplex PCR; TCRdb's table is partial and in-frame only. There are 65,000 to 90,000 clones in the sample; 84% occur only once, and around a tenth lies in the top ten. Time point defined: pretreatment peripheral blood. The source was PBMCs, collected around atezolizumab (anti-PD-L1) treatment. These receptors originate from a woman in her seventies with urothelial cancer.

The J gene is TRBJ1-2, the V gene TRBV4-1, with TRBD1 as a possible D gene (6 bases). This CDR3 has 16 amino acids. V lost 0 bases and J 4 bases, leaving 15 bases between the germline ends. CDR1 is MGHRA and CDR2 is YSYEKL in the germline V gene. The CDR3 DNA follows: TGCGCCAGCAGCCAAGAACAGGACAGCCAGACCTATGGCTACACCTTC. Its translation: CASSQEQDSQTYGYTF.

The chain is built from TRBV5-1 and TRBJ2-6; 10 nucleotides align to TRBD1. This CDR3 has 16 residues. Germline CDR1 reads SGHRS; CDR2 reads YFSETQ. The V segment lost 8 bases and the J segment 0 bases; nucleotides outside the gene matches: 5. The CDR3 bases are TGCGCCAGTAGCAGGACAGGGGGCTCTGGGGCCAACGTCCTGACTTTC. It codes for CASSRTGGSGANVLTF.

The chain recombines TRBV2 with TRBJ2-3; 15 bases align to TRBD2. This CDR3 has 15 amino acids. CDR1 is SNHLY, CDR2 FYNNEI, per germline. V shed 7 bases, J shed 3 bases, and the junction held 2 bases outside the gene matches. CDR3 in amino acids: CASTGLAGGTDTQYF. The CDR3 DNA follows: TGTGCCAGCACGGGACTAGCGGGGGGAACAGATACGCAGTATTTT.

V and J are TRBV2 and TRBJ2-5; 11 nucleotides match TRBD1. J gave up 5 bases and V 6 bases, and 5 bases lay outside the gene matches. The CDR3 totals 14 residues. Germline V gene lookup returns CDR1 SNHLY and CDR2 FYNNEI. The CDR3 nucleotides are TGTGCCAGCAGGGCCGGGACAGGGGGGGAGACCCAGTACTTC. Translated, it gives CASRAGTGGETQYF.

The chain links TRBV18 to TRBJ2-5; weak D call: TRBD1 (6 bases). The V gene's germline CDR1 is KGHSH and CDR2 LQKENI. V was trimmed by 8 bases and J by 5 bases, leaving 15 bases between them. The CDR3 has 13 amino acids. CDR3 sequence (DNA): TGTGCCAGCCGCCAGGGGCTAGGGGAGACCCAGTACTTC. Translation: CASRQGLGETQYF.

The V and J genes are TRBV11-2 and TRBJ1-1; TRBD1 aligns across 8 bases. This CDR3 region has 14 residues. Germline CDR1 SGHAT, CDR2 FQNNGV. J lost 1 base, V lost 2 bases, and 0 bases had no gene match. The CDR3 is CASSLTGGNTEAFF. DNA for the CDR3: TGTGCCAGCAGCTTAACAGGGGGGAACACTGAAGCTTTCTTT. The full variable domain, its missing parts supplied by reference TRBV11-2 and TRBJ1-1, is EAGVAQSPRYKIIEKRQSVAFWCNPISGHATLYWYQQILGQGPKLLIQFQNNGVVDDSQLPKDRFSAERLKGVDSTLKIQPAKLEDSAVYLCASSLTGGNTEAFFGQGTRLTVV.

The chain carries TRBV18 and TRBJ2-2; D might be TRBD1 (6 bases). This CDR3 spans 16 amino acids. Trimming pared 4 bases from V and 1 base from J, leaving 13 bases between. Germline-derived CDR1 and CDR2 are KGHSH and LQKENI. This CDR3 is CASSLNRVRNTGELFF. As DNA, the CDR3 is TGTGCCAGCTCACTGAACAGGGTGAGGAACACCGGGGAGCTGTTTTTT.

The CDR3 spells CASKETSGGSNTGELFF. The CDR3 DNA reads TGTGCCAGCAAGGAGACTAGCGGGGGGTCGAACACCGGGGAGCTGTTTTTT. The chain has TRBV2 and TRBJ2-2, with TRBD2 matching over 13 bases. V trimming: 7 bases; J trimming: 0 bases; junction bases outside the gene matches: 5. This CDR3 spans 17 amino acids. Germline V lookup: CDR1 SNHLY, CDR2 FYNNEI.

CDR3 loop: CASSPLVTNQPQHF. In DNA form, the CDR3 reads TGTGCCAGCTCACCACTGGTTACAAATCAGCCCCAGCATTTT. The chain is built from TRBV18 and TRBJ1-5; D gene ambiguous. CDR3 length: 14 residues. Trimming left V 1 base short and J 4 bases short, with 8 bases between. The germline V gene encodes CDR1 KGHSH and CDR2 LQKENI.

The chain carries TRBV7-3 and TRBJ2-3; 8 bases are a match to TRBD2. The CDR3 contains 16 residues. Germline loops: CDR1 SGHTA, CDR2 FQGTGA. Trimming at V came to 3 bases and at J to 5 bases, leaving 10 bases not matched to a gene. CDR3 nucleotides: TGTGCCAGCAGCTTTGGTCTAGCGGGTCGGATAGATACGCAGTATTTT. Protein: CASSFGLAGRIDTQYF.

This clone was detected only once. The rearrangement uses TRBV11-2 and TRBJ2-1; D call uncertain. Germline-derived CDR1 and CDR2 are SGHAT and FQNNGV. The V gene lost 2 bases and the J gene lost 3 bases, with 11 bases spanning the gap. The CDR3 is 15 residues long. CDR3 loop: CASSLFSRSYNEQFF. CDR3 coding DNA: TGTGCCAGCAGCTTATTCTCGCGGAGCTACAATGAGCAGTTCTTC.

The J gene is TRBJ1-5, the V gene TRBV25-1, with TRBD1 matching 8 bases. The junction had 14 bases not matched to a gene; V was cut back by 7 bases and J by 9 bases. This CDR3 contains 15 residues. CDR1 and CDR2 (germline): MGHDK, SYGVNS. Here the CDR3 DNA reads TGTGCCAGCACCCCGACAGGGGCCGAGGGGGGGCCCCAGCATTTT. Translated, it gives CASTPTGAEGGPQHF. The full variable domain, rest sourced from reference TRBV25-1 and TRBJ1-5, is EADIYQTPRYLVIGTGKKITLECSQTMGHDKMYWYQQDPGMELHLIHYSYGVNSTEKGDLSSESTVSRIRTEHFPLTLESARPSHTSQYLCASTPTGAEGGPQHFGDGTRLSIL.

The chain is built from TRBV28 and TRBJ1-1; no firm D call. The CDR3 sequence is 12 residues long. V dropped 5 bases and J dropped 6 bases, with 10 bases sitting between them. Germline values: CDR1 MDHEN, CDR2 SYDVKM. CDR3 nucleotide sequence: TGTGCCAGCAGTGGTGACACTCCTGAAGCTTTCTTT. Amino acids: CASSGDTPEAFF.

This sequence joins TRBV6-6 and TRBJ2-6; a weak D match, TRBD1 (5 bases). The CDR3 is 15 residues long. Trimming cost V 10 bases and J 0 bases, with 13 bases left between them. Germline CDR1 and CDR2: MNHNY and SVGAGI (reference sequence). Written as DNA, the CDR3 is TGTGCCACCCACGACAGAGCCTCTGGGGCCAACGTCCTGACTTTC. The encoded protein is CATHDRASGANVLTF.

This chain joins TRBV19 and TRBJ2-1; 14 bases are shared with TRBD2. The CDR3 sequence is 15 residues long. V was clipped by 5 bases and J by 8 bases; unmatched bases: 5. The V gene's germline CDR1 is LNHDA and CDR2 SQIVND (reference sequence). The CDR3 DNA reads TGTGCCAGTAGTGCGGGACTAGCGGGAGTTTATGAGCAGTTCTTC. As protein: CASSAGLAGVYEQFF.

V usage is TRBV19 and J usage is TRBJ2-7, with D possibly matching TRBD2 (5 bases). V dropped 3 bases and J dropped 3 bases, with 9 bases sitting between them. In germline, CDR1 is LNHDA, CDR2 SQIVND (reference sequence). This CDR3 comprises 13 residues. The CDR3 region has the DNA TGTGCCAGTAGTATGGTTGGGAGCTACGAGCAGTACTTC. Protein sequence: CASSMVGSYEQYF.

The chain recombines TRBV7-2 with TRBJ1-5; 7 positions agree with TRBD1. J gave up 9 bases and V 1 base, and 18 bases lay outside the gene matches. CDR3 size: 18 residues. Germline values: CDR1 SGHTA, CDR2 FQGNSA. The chain's CDR3 is CASSLGGSRGLHLAPQHF. DNA of the CDR3: TGTGCCAGCAGCTTAGGTGGGAGCAGGGGGTTGCATTTGGCGCCCCAGCATTTT.

This clone has just a few counts. The chain couples TRBV5-1 to TRBJ1-4, with TRBD1 as a possible D gene (6 bases). The CDR3 is 15 residues long. Germline CDR1 is SGHRS and CDR2 is YFSETQ. Between the trimmed V and J ends, which lost 0 bases and 7 bases, there was a span of 13 bases. CDR3 in amino acids: CASSLDNRVGEKLFF. The CDR3 DNA sequence: TGCGCCAGCAGCTTGGATAACAGGGTGGGTGAAAAACTGTTTTTT.

The chain carries TRBV29-1 and TRBJ2-6; D call uncertain. Trimming took 3 bases from V and 3 from J, leaving 6 bases between them. Germline CDR1 and CDR2: SQVTM and ANQGSEA. The CDR3 length is 13 residues. This CDR3 reads CSVESFGANVLTF. CDR3 in DNA: TGCAGCGTTGAGAGCTTTGGGGCCAACGTCCTGACTTTC.

The rearrangement links TRBV9 to TRBJ2-7, with TRBD1 matching 10 bases. V shed 4 bases, J shed 3 bases, and the junction held 10 bases outside the gene matches. Germline V gene sequence: CDR1 SGDLS, CDR2 YYNGEE. The CDR3 extends over 16 amino acids. For the CDR3, the DNA is TGTGCCAGCAGCCCGGGGGGCAGGACAGGGGGCTACGAGCAGTACTTC. Encoded protein: CASSPGGRTGGYEQYF.

This clone was recorded once. This rearrangement joins TRBV30 to TRBJ1-5, with a possible D match to TRBD1 (5 bases). The CDR3 totals 14 residues. Germline V lookup: CDR1 GTSNPN, CDR2 SVGIG (reference sequence). V lost 5 bases to trimming and J lost 0 bases, with 11 bases between them. This CDR3 is CAWCPGGSNQPQHF. DNA of the CDR3: TGTGCCTGGTGCCCCGGGGGTAGCAATCAGCCCCAGCATTTT. Complete variable domain (other parts from reference TRBV30 and TRBJ1-5): SQTIHQWPATLVQPVGSPLSLECTVEGTSNPNLYWYRQAAGRGLQLLFYSVGIGQISSEVPQNLSASRPQDRQFILSSKKLLLSDSGFYLCAWCPGGSNQPQHFGDGTRLSIL.

The chain recombines TRBV4-2 with TRBJ1-6; 9 positions agree with TRBD1. Germline trimming cut 2 bases from V and 10 bases from J; bases unmatched to any gene: 6. This CDR3 has 15 amino acids. The V gene's germline CDR1 is LGHNA and CDR2 YNFKEQ. The CDR3 coding sequence is TGTGCCAGCAGCCAAAACCGGGACAGGGACTCACCCCTCCACTTT. Translated, it gives CASSQNRDRDSPLHF.

The genes are TRBV18 and TRBJ2-7; the D is unclear. The CDR3 is 15 residues long. The V end was cut by 5 bases, the J end by 1 base, with 15 bases between. CDR1 is KGHSH and CDR2 is LQKENI in the germline V gene. The CDR3 is CASSSYNAASYEQYF. The DNA of the CDR3 is TGTGCCAGCTCATCCTATAACGCAGCGTCCTACGAGCAGTACTTC. The whole variable domain, filled in from reference TRBV18 and TRBJ2-7, reads NAGVMQNPRHLVRRRGQEARLRCSPMKGHSHVYWYRQLPEEGLKFMVYLQKENIIDESGMPKERFSAEFPKEGPSILRIQQVVRGDSAAYFCASSSYNAASYEQYFGPGTRLTVT.

The CDR3 is CASSTPGGRSYF. The DNA for the CDR3 is TGTGCCAGCAGTACCCCGGGGGGAAGGTCGTACTTC. The V and J genes are TRBV6-5 and TRBJ2-7; 7 bases match TRBD2. The trim removed 5 bases at V and 12 bases at J, leaving 10 bases unmatched. The germline gives CDR1 MNHEY, CDR2 SVGAGI. The length of the CDR3 is 12 residues.

The chain links TRBV28 to TRBJ1-1, with unresolved D. Germline V lookup: CDR1 MDHEN, CDR2 SYDVKM. The CDR3 length is 14 residues. V lost 6 bases to trimming and J lost 1 base, with 12 bases between them. CDR3 protein: CASRERRPNTEAFF. The CDR3 DNA reads as TGTGCCAGCAGGGAACGGAGGCCGAACACTGAAGCTTTCTTT.

The gene calls are TRBV6-1 and TRBJ2-3; D is possibly TRBD2 (6 bases). The CDR3 consists of 14 residues. Trimming took 4 bases from V and 1 from J, leaving 9 bases between them. Germline values: CDR1 MNHNS, CDR2 SASEGT. The CDR3 loop reads CASSVGGGTDTQYF. The CDR3 nucleotides are TGTGCCAGCAGTGTTGGCGGGGGCACAGATACGCAGTATTTT.

This clone was seen a handful of times. V and J are TRBV30 and TRBJ1-1, with 8 bases identical to TRBD1. The trim removed 4 bases at V and 2 bases at J, leaving 3 bases unmatched. Germline V CDR1 and CDR2: GTSNPN, SVGIG (reference sequence). The CDR3 spans 13 residues. CDR3: CAWTGGFNTEAFF. CDR3 nucleotide sequence: TGTGCCTGGACAGGGGGCTTTAACACTGAAGCTTTCTTT.